Here is one T cell receptor (beta chain) with its context. At least ten counts were recorded for this clonotype. It has no known antigen specificity. No base quality values were provided; no much bigger clone lies one nucleotide off. The sample comes from a study of molecular identifiers for immune sequencing clone quantification (dated 2018 in TCRdb). About the study as a whole: In a replicate experiment, RNA from roughly 21,000 or 96,000 naive CD8 T cells was split into five aliquots, four of which were sequenced. CD8 T cells were used in a methods study to benchmark molecular-identifier clustering-based TCR repertoire sequencing (MIDCIRS) and TCR RNA copy counting.

The library was made by PCR. The listed sequencing device is NextSeq 500. Bulk TCR libraries were generated as previously described, with the TCR primers listed in Table S5 used. The Qiagen AllPrep DNA/RNA kit was used to purify total RNA. Before analysis, reads from multiple sequencing runs of the same library were pooled. The original methods were these. Only reads with exact TCR constant sequence were kept, trimmed to 150 nt, and grouped by their 12-nt molecular barcodes. Within each barcode group, reads were sub-clustered at a 15% Levenshtein threshold, and quality-weighted consensus sequences were built per RNA molecule. Non-functional sequences were excluded, and lower-count sequences lying one edit away from another sequence were also excluded. Based on fitting two negative binomial distributions, any barcode sub-cluster with under 20% of the maximum read count was discarded. TCRdb reanalyzed the raw reads on its own, using fastp at Q25 for trimming and MiXCR for clone calling, and kept in-frame beta chains. Each CDR3 protein appears once, grouped with its most common genes and DNA. The V and J calls were not made by the authors but by TCRdb's processing. The table for this sample lists more than 550,000 distinct CDR3 sequences; 25% of them were counted only once. 0.75% to 0.8% of the sample belongs to the ten largest clones.

Libraries of naive CD8 T cells were built from approximately 20,000 to 1,000,000 sorted cells, with 10%, 30% or 50% of the purified RNA used. On a BD FACSAria II, naive CD8 T cells were FACS-sorted as CD8+CD4-CCR7+CD45RA+ and collected into RLT Plus buffer. To test detection sensitivity, Jurkat RNA equivalent to more than eight TCR copies was spiked into samples of roughly 18,000-1,000,000 naive CD8 T cells. CD8 T cells were enriched with RosetteSep CD8+ T Cell Enrichment Cocktail and Ficoll-Paque, followed by ACK red cell lysis. The paper's findings and limits, for the study overall: In CMV-specific effector cells, over 99% of molecules were held by clones above 20 RNA copies, whereas under 1% of molecules were held by such clones in naive cells. The naive libraries included spiked-in Jurkat TCR RNA (about 11 copies' worth), and this RNA is not part of the donor repertoire. Identical TCR molecules sharing a barcode could cause highly expanded clone sizes to be underestimated. When barcode sub-clustering was not used, chimeric consensus sequences inflated TCR diversity, with chimeras reaching as high as 47%. Approximately 3.3 recovered TCR RNA copies per cell were obtained by modeling, versus approximately 9 by digital PCR, implying a capture efficiency of roughly 32%. Spiked-in Jurkat TCR RNA equal to a single cell's worth was reported to be detectable even within one million naive CD8 T cells.

The CDR3 runs 13 amino acids, cysteine and phenylalanine included. The only DNA kept is the CDR3, 39 bases in frame from the first base. Trimming takes 4 bases from V and 0 bases from J, and the germline ends sit 6 bases apart. Looking up the germline V gene yields CDR1 SGHRS and CDR2 YFSETQ. The sequence is built from TRBV5-1 and TRBJ2-3, with the D segment identity uncertain. Material: naive CD8+ T cells from blood, with Jurkat cell RNA spiked in. Reading the label with the study, this specimen's cell subset or site is: FACS-sorted CD8+CD4-CCR7+CD45RA+ naive T cells. The source of this sequence is a human donor in good health. Some libraries in this study had Jurkat cell RNA spiked in. DNA sequence: TGCGCCAGCAGCGCCGTTAGCACAGATACGCAGTATTTT. It codes for CASSAVSTDTQYF.